The 30 T cell receptor beta chains below were found in one sample sequenced in a study of blood T cell repertoires in COVID-19. Generated by immunoSEQ multiplex PCR, the TCRdb table keeps only in-frame clones and is missing some. In the table there are 200,000 to 250,000 clones, about four fifths of which are singletons. The specimen was PBMCs or T cells enriched from blood (not recorded which). These receptors were obtained from a woman between 40 and 55 years old with acute COVID-19.

The chain joins TRBV7-7 to TRBJ2-2; perhaps TRBD1 as D (6 bases). The ends were cut back, 6 bases at V and 5 bases at J, with 16 bases in the middle. The CDR3 has 15 residues. CDR1 and CDR2 from the germline V gene are SSHAT and FNYEAQ (reference sequence). The CDR3: CASRLGRGWTGELFF. The CDR3 nucleotides read TGTGCCAGCAGACTAGGAAGGGGGTGGACCGGGGAGCTGTTTTTT.

The chain is built from TRBV6-5 and TRBJ1-2, with TRBD1 identical over 9 bases. The V gene's germline CDR1 is MNHEY and CDR2 SVGAGI. The CDR3 sequence is 13 residues long. Losses at the gene ends were 6 bases for V and 7 bases for J; bases not matched to a gene: 6. The CDR3 DNA is TGTGCCAGCAGGAACAGGGGGCTTGTTGGCTACACCTTC. It is translated as CASRNRGLVGYTF.

The V gene is TRBV19, the J gene TRBJ1-3; 7 nucleotides align to TRBD1. V shed 6 bases and J 6 bases; nucleotides not matched to a gene: 5. CDR1 is LNHDA and CDR2 is SQIVND in the germline V gene (reference sequence). This CDR3 has 13 residues. In nucleotides, the CDR3 is TGTGCCAGTAGACCAGGGGGTGCAAACACCATATATTTT. Translation: CASRPGGANTIYF.

The J gene is TRBJ2-3, the V gene TRBV27; D might be TRBD1 (5 bases). This CDR3 is built from 11 residues. Trimming removed 8 bases at V and 3 bases at J, with 6 bases between. Germline V lookup: CDR1 MNHEY, CDR2 SMNVEV (reference sequence). CDR3 residues: CASRQTDTQYF. The CDR3 nucleotides are TGTGCCAGCCGACAGACAGATACGCAGTATTTT.

The chain couples TRBV28 to TRBJ1-5, with D tentatively TRBD1 (5 bases). Trimming took off 6 bases at V and 6 bases at J, with 15 bases between the two ends. This CDR3 contains 14 residues. The germline V gene encodes CDR1 MDHEN and CDR2 SYDVKM. This CDR3 reads CASSRWMQGQPQHF. DNA for the CDR3: TGTGCCAGCAGCCGGTGGATGCAGGGTCAGCCCCAGCATTTT.

This clone was counted between two and nine times. The genes are TRBV11-2 and TRBJ2-3; 7 bases are shared with TRBD2. From germline, CDR1 is SGHAT and CDR2 FQNNGV. The length of the CDR3 is 15 residues. V shed 3 bases and J 4 bases; nucleotides not matched to a gene: 7. CDR3 residues: CASSLDGRSADTQYF. The CDR3 region has the DNA TGTGCCAGCAGCTTGGACGGGAGGTCCGCAGATACGCAGTATTTT.

V usage is TRBV2 and J usage is TRBJ2-2; D possibly corresponds to TRBD1 (6 bases). Trimming removed 8 bases at V and 5 bases at J, with 21 bases between. The CDR3 is 16 amino acids. Germline assignment: CDR1 SNHLY and CDR2 FYNNEI. The DNA of the CDR3 is TGTGCCAGCGCCCTCTTGGGGTCAGGGGATACCGGGGAGCTGTTTTTT. The encoded protein is CASALLGSGDTGELFF.

This clone was picked up a small number of times. J is TRBJ2-1 and V is TRBV24-1; TRBD2 matches 7 bases. The CDR3 runs to 16 residues. Germline values: CDR1 KGHDR, CDR2 SFDVKD. The V segment lost 7 bases and the J segment 1 base; nucleotides outside the gene matches: 9. DNA of the CDR3: TGTGCCACCAGCTTAGCGGGTGGGCGATCCTACAATGAGCAGTTCTTC. This sequence encodes CATSLAGGRSYNEQFF.

The chain recombines TRBV15 with TRBJ2-7, with D possibly being TRBD1 (7 bases). CDR3 size: 15 residues. Germline-derived CDR1 and CDR2 are LNHNV and YYDKDF (reference sequence). The V end was cut by 1 base, the J end by 3 bases, with 13 bases between. CDR3 in amino acids: CATSRGQGGSYEQYF. In DNA form, the CDR3 reads TGTGCCACCAGCAGAGGACAGGGAGGTAGCTACGAGCAGTACTTC.

This clone was seen a few times. This rearrangement joins TRBV5-1 to TRBJ1-2; D is unresolved. The CDR3 runs 14 residues. Germline V gives CDR1 SGHRS, CDR2 YFSETQ. Trimming pared 0 bases from V and 5 bases from J, leaving 11 bases between. CDR3 sequence reads: CASSLVAQAYGYTF. The CDR3 DNA reads as TGCGCCAGCAGCTTGGTGGCCCAGGCATATGGCTACACCTTC.

This clone occurred many times. At the DNA level, this CDR3 is encoded by other sequences in the same sample as well. This sequence joins TRBV15 and TRBJ2-3, with 7 bases matching TRBD2. The CDR3 sequence is 15 residues long. Unmatched junction bases numbered 8, after V lost 6 bases and J lost 2 bases. The germline V gene has CDR1 LNHNV and CDR2 YYDKDF (reference sequence). CDR3: CATRSGSGDTDTQYF. CDR3 in DNA: TGTGCCACCAGGTCGGGGAGCGGGGACACAGATACGCAGTATTTT.

The V gene is TRBV12-3 or TRBV12-4, the J gene TRBJ2-7, with TRBD1 matching 7 bases. This CDR3 has 13 amino acids. Germline trimming cut 6 bases from V and 3 bases from J; bases unmatched to any gene: 5. The CDR3 reads CASREGTDYEQYF. In nucleotides, the CDR3 is TGTGCCAGCAGGGAAGGGACAGACTACGAGCAGTACTTC.

The chain employs TRBV6-5 and TRBJ2-7, with TRBD1 identical over 8 bases. With V trimmed by 5 bases and J by 5 bases, 11 bases remained unmatched. Germline V gives CDR1 MNHEY, CDR2 SVGAGI. CDR3 length: 15 amino acids. In DNA form, the CDR3 reads TGTGCCAGCAGTACGTGGACAGGGACGTCCGACGAGCAGTACTTC. Encoded protein: CASSTWTGTSDEQYF.

This clone was seen only a few times. The chain couples TRBV6-4 to TRBJ2-1; 10 bases line up with TRBD2. Losses at the gene ends were 0 bases for V and 4 bases for J; bases not matched to a gene: 0. The CDR3 runs 15 residues. Germline V gene data show CDR1 as MRHNA and CDR2 as SNTAGT. This CDR3 is CASSDSAGGYNEQFF. The CDR3 nucleotides read TGTGCCAGCAGTGACTCAGCGGGGGGGTACAATGAGCAGTTCTTC.

V gene TRBV10-2 combines with J gene TRBJ2-3, with 7 bases fitting TRBD2. The trim removed 3 bases at V and 2 bases at J, leaving 8 bases unmatched. Germline lookup yields CDR1 WSHSY and CDR2 SAAADI. This CDR3 has 16 residues. The CDR3 DNA follows: TGCGCCAGCAGTGACCTCGGCGGGGGTTACACAGATACGCAGTATTTT. This encodes CASSDLGGGYTDTQYF.

The rearrangement joins TRBV28 to TRBJ1-6; D is possibly TRBD1 (6 bases). The CDR3 loop spans 15 amino acids. Germline V gives CDR1 MDHEN, CDR2 SYDVKM. V shed 3 bases and J shed 4 bases, with 10 bases lying between them. CDR3: CASSFLTGYNSPLHF. CDR3 DNA: TGTGCCAGCAGTTTTTTAACAGGGTATAATTCACCCCTCCACTTT.

This chain uses TRBV19 with TRBJ2-1, with D possibly TRBD2 on 6 matching bases. Germline V CDR1 and CDR2: LNHDA, SQIVND (reference sequence). The CDR3 loop spans 16 amino acids. V was cut by 0 bases and J by 3 bases, with 12 bases left in between. DNA of the CDR3: TGTGCCAGTAGTATAGAGCCCGGGAGACTCTACAATGAGCAGTTCTTC. It yields the protein CASSIEPGRLYNEQFF.

V usage is TRBV19 and J usage is TRBJ1-2; D possibly corresponds to TRBD1 (6 bases). V was pared by 5 bases and J by 4 bases, with 14 bases between. The length of the CDR3 is 14 residues. Germline V CDR1 and CDR2: LNHDA, SQIVND (reference sequence). The chain's CDR3 is CASSVGGGGYGYTF. The CDR3 DNA is TGTGCCAGTAGTGTCGGAGGGGGGGGCTATGGCTACACCTTC. Together with reference TRBV19 and TRBJ1-2, the CDR3 gives the full variable domain: DGGITQSPKYLFRKEGQNVTLSCEQNLNHDAMYWYRQDPGQGLRLIYYSQIVNDFQKGDIAEGYSVSREKKESFPLTVTSAQKNPTAFYLCASSVGGGGYGYTFGSGTRLTVV.

The chain has TRBV6-4 and TRBJ1-5; D gene uncertain. The CDR3 length is 16 residues. V dropped 3 bases and J dropped 1 base, with 13 bases sitting between them. The germline V gene has CDR1 MRHNA and CDR2 SNTAGT. CDR3 bases: TGTGCCAGCAGTGATCGGGAGATTGGGAGCAATCAGCCCCAGCATTTT. Translation: CASSDREIGSNQPQHF.

J is TRBJ2-7 and V is TRBV27; 8 bases line up with TRBD1. J lost 6 bases, V lost 6 bases, and 10 bases had no gene match. The CDR3 loop spans 14 amino acids. CDR1 MNHEY and CDR2 SMNVEV come from the germline V gene (reference sequence). Written as DNA, the CDR3 is TGTGCCAGCAGCACCGGGACAGGACGACGCGAGCAGTACTTC. Protein product: CASSTGTGRREQYF.

The chain combines TRBV19 with TRBJ2-1; 12 bases agree with TRBD2. V was pared by 6 bases and J by 15 bases, with 6 bases of the junction left unmatched. Germline values: CDR1 LNHDA, CDR2 SQIVND (reference sequence). The CDR3 runs 12 residues. The CDR3 loop reads CASSQTSGSMFF. In DNA, the CDR3 is TGTGCCAGTAGCCAGACTAGCGGGAGTATGTTCTTC.

The V call is TRBV5-1, the J call TRBJ1-1; D gene ambiguous. V lost 0 bases, J lost 1 base, and 10 bases lay in between. Per the germline V gene, CDR1 is SGHRS and CDR2 is YFSETQ. The CDR3 covers 15 residues. The CDR3 region is CASSLANGPNTEAFF. As DNA, the CDR3 is TGCGCCAGCAGCTTGGCCAACGGTCCGAACACTGAAGCTTTCTTT.

The chain couples TRBV2 to TRBJ1-1; possibly TRBD1 for D (5 bases). Germline V gene data show CDR1 as SNHLY and CDR2 as FYNNEI. This CDR3 comprises 12 residues. The V end lost 9 bases, the J end lost 0 bases, and 8 bases lay between the germline ends. CDR3 in DNA: TGTGCCAGGGGACTGCTGAACACTGAAGCTTTCTTT. This gives the protein CARGLLNTEAFF.

The chain combines TRBV4-3 with TRBJ1-1; D is ambiguous. Germline V gene lookup returns CDR1 LGHNA and CDR2 YSLEER. The CDR3 runs to 16 residues. Trimming removed 0 bases at V and 1 base at J, with 12 bases between. The CDR3 protein is CASSQEGPPTNTEAFF. Here the CDR3 DNA reads TGCGCCAGCAGCCAAGAGGGCCCCCCTACGAACACTGAAGCTTTCTTT.

The chain employs TRBV9 and TRBJ1-1; D is possibly TRBD1 (6 bases). CDR3 length equals 15 residues. In germline, CDR1 is SGDLS, CDR2 YYNGEE. Trimming took 0 bases from V and 5 from J, leaving 14 bases between them. Here the CDR3 reads CASSVGKGGGTEAFF. CDR3 coding DNA: TGTGCCAGCAGCGTAGGAAAGGGGGGAGGGACTGAAGCTTTCTTT.

The chain employs TRBV27 and TRBJ1-6; the D gene is possibly TRBD1 (6 bases). The CDR3 extends over 16 amino acids. The germline gives CDR1 MNHEY, CDR2 SMNVEV (reference sequence). V dropped 6 bases and J dropped 8 bases, with 20 bases sitting between them. DNA for the CDR3: TGTGCCAGCAGAACCCCCTTCGGGGGGGCTTATTCACCCCTCCACTTT. This sequence encodes CASRTPFGGAYSPLHF.

V gene TRBV19 combines with J gene TRBJ2-2; D is perhaps TRBD1 (6 bases). CDR1 is LNHDA, CDR2 SQIVND, per germline (reference sequence). Trimming shortened V by 3 bases and J by 2 bases, and 10 bases separated the two germline ends. The CDR3 is 15 amino acids. The CDR3 is CASSMGAPNTGELFF. In DNA form, the CDR3 reads TGTGCCAGTAGTATGGGGGCCCCCAACACCGGGGAGCTGTTTTTT.

At least ten counts were recorded for this clone. This rearrangement joins TRBV28 to TRBJ1-2, with D perhaps matching TRBD1 (6 bases). The V gene's germline CDR1 is MDHEN and CDR2 SYDVKM. Trimming cost V 6 bases and J 8 bases, with 16 bases left between them. The length of the CDR3 is 13 residues. CDR3 sequence reads: CASSAGVRKGYTF. CDR3 bases: TGTGCCAGCAGCGCAGGGGTACGGAAAGGCTACACCTTC.

The chain has TRBV28 and TRBJ2-7, with TRBD1 matching over 7 bases. The CDR3 contains 16 residues. V lost 4 bases, J lost 2 bases, and 11 bases stayed unmatched. Germline V gives CDR1 MDHEN, CDR2 SYDVKM. The CDR3 reads CASSSPGQLFAYEQYF. The CDR3 DNA follows: TGTGCCAGCAGTTCTCCGGGACAGCTCTTTGCCTACGAGCAGTACTTC.

This clone has a single count. The V gene is TRBV11-3, the J gene TRBJ2-2; D ambiguous. This CDR3 contains 12 residues. CDR1 is SGHNT and CDR2 is YENEEA in the germline V gene. V was pared by 8 bases and J by 6 bases, with 10 bases between. CDR3 sequence: CASSNSAGELFF. For the CDR3, the DNA is TGTGCCAGCTCGAATTCGGCCGGGGAGCTGTTTTTT.